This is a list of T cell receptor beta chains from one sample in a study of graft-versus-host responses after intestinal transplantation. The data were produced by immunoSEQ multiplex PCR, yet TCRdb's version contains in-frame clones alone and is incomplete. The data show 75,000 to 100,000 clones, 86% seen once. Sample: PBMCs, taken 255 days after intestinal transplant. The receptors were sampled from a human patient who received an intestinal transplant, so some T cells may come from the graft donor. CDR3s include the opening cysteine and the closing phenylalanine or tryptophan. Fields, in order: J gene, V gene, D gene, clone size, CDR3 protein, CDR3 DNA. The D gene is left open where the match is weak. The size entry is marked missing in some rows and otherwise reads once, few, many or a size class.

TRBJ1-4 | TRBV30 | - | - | CAWSIGGKLFF | TGTGCCTGGAGTATCGGCGGAAAACTGTTTTTT
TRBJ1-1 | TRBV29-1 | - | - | CSVRGTEAFF | TGCAGCGTCCGGGGGACTGAAGCTTTCTTT
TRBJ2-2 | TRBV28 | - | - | CASSDGRETGELFF | TGTGCCAGTTCCGACGGAAGGGAAACCGGGGAGCTGTTTTTT
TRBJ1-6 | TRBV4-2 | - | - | CASSQGDRNSPLHF | TGTGCCAGCAGCCAGGGTGACAGGAATTCACCCCTCCACTTT
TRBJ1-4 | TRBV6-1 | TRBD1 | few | CASSAGTENEKLFF | TGTGCCAGCAGTGCCGGGACAGAGAATGAAAAACTGTTTTTT
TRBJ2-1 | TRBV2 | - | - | CASSRETYNEQFF | TGTGCCAGCAGTAGGGAGACCTACAATGAGCAGTTCTTC
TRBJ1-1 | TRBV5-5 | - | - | CASSLQGPPTEAFF | TGTGCCAGCAGCTTGCAGGGCCCCCCGACTGAAGCTTTCTTT
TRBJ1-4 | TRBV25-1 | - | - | CASSEGRWGVANEKLFF | TGTGCCAGCAGTGAAGGTCGGTGGGGGGTCGCTAATGAAAAACTGTTTTTT
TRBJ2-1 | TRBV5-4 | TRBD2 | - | CASFPGLAGQGVF | TGTGCCAGCTTCCCGGGACTAGCGGGTCAAGGGGTCTTC
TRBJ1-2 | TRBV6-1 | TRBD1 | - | CASSEFDRGANYGYTF | TGTGCCAGCAGTGAATTTGACAGGGGAGCTAACTATGGCTACACCTTC
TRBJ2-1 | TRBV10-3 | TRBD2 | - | CATRSSGSSYNEQFF | TGTGCCACCAGGTCGAGCGGGAGCTCCTACAATGAGCAGTTCTTC
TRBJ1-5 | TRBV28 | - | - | CASTPQGPGTNQPQHF | TGTGCCAGCACCCCCCAAGGCCCAGGGACTAATCAGCCCCAGCATTTT
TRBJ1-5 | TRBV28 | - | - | CASSPGRLINQPQHF | TGTGCCAGCAGTCCAGGACGGCTTATTAATCAGCCCCAGCATTTT
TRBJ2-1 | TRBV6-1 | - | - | CASSARAIPHEQFF | TGTGCCAGCAGTGCCCGGGCAATTCCGCATGAGCAGTTCTTC
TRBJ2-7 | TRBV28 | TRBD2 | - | CASSLRGGLPYEQYF | TGTGCCAGCAGTTTACGCGGGGGGCTCCCTTACGAGCAGTACTTC
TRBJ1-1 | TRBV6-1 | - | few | CASSTDSNTEAFF | TGTGCCAGCAGTACAGATTCGAACACTGAAGCTTTCTTT
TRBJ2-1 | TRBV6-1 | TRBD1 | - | CATPPDRGTTDEQFF | TGTGCCACCCCCCCGGACAGGGGGACTACGGATGAGCAGTTCTTC
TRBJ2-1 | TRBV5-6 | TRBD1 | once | CASSQPKDRVRGNEQFF | TGTGCCAGCAGCCAACCCAAGGACAGGGTCAGGGGCAATGAGCAGTTCTTC
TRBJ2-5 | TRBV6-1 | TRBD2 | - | CASSDLWGTSGNFGETQYF | TGTGCCAGCAGTGATCTTTGGGGGACTAGCGGGAATTTTGGGGAGACCCAGTACTTC
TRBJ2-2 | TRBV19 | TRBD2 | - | CASRDPGLDTGELFF | TGTGCCAGTAGGGACCCGGGACTAGACACCGGGGAGCTGTTTTTT
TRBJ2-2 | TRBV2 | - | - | CASWDKAGELFF | TGTGCCAGCTGGGACAAGGCCGGGGAGCTGTTTTTT
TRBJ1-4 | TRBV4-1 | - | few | CASSHSSEKLFF | TGCGCCAGCAGCCATTCTTCTGAAAAACTGTTTTTT
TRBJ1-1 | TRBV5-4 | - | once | CASSRGQNTEAFF | TGTGCCAGCAGCAGGGGTCAAAACACTGAAGCTTTCTTT
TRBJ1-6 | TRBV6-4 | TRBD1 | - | CASSGGGEGSPLHF | TGTGCCAGCAGTGGAGGGGGCGAGGGTTCACCCCTCCACTTT
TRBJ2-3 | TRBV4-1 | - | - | CASSQDRGLGTDTQYF | TGCGCCAGCAGCCAAGATAGAGGTCTGGGCACAGATACGCAGTATTTT
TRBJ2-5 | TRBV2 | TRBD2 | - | CASSYSGGETQYF | TGTGCCAGCAGTTATAGCGGGGGGGAGACCCAGTACTTC
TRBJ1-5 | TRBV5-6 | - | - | CASSLSGGLTGNQPQHF | TGTGCCAGCAGCTTGTCGGGGGGTCTGACGGGCAATCAGCCCCAGCATTTT
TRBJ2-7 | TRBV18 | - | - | CASSSQQDYEQYF | TGTGCCAGCTCAAGCCAACAGGACTACGAGCAGTACTTC
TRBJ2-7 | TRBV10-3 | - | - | CASGTSYYEQYF | TGTGCCTCCGGGACTTCCTACTACGAGCAGTACTTC
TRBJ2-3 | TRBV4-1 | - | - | CASSQVQGKRRDTQYF | TGCGCCAGCAGCCAAGTCCAGGGGAAACGGAGAGATACGCAGTATTTT
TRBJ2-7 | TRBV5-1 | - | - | CASSSQSSYEQYF | TGCGCCAGCAGCTCCCAGAGCTCCTACGAGCAGTACTTC
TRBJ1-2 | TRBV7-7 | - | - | CADLHGEFYGYTF | TGTGCAGATCTACACGGGGAGTTCTATGGCTACACCTTC
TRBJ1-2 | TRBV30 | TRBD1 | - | CAWSRDRPNYGYTF | TGTGCCTGGAGCCGGGACAGACCTAACTATGGCTACACCTTC
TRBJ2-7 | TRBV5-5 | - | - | CASSLEGGAASYEQYF | TGTGCCAGCAGCTTGGAGGGGGGAGCAGCCTCCTACGAGCAGTACTTC
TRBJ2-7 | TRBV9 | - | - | CASSPTPGGLAGGEQYF | TGTGCCAGCAGCCCCACCCCCGGGGGGCTAGCAGGGGGGGAGCAGTACTTC
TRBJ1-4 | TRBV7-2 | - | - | CASSLVSPATNEKLFF | TGTGCCAGCAGCTTAGTCTCGCCAGCAACTAATGAAAAACTGTTTTTT
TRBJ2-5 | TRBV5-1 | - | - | CASSPFIREGASSETQYF | TGCGCCAGCAGCCCATTTATTAGGGAAGGGGCCAGCAGTGAGACCCAGTACTTC
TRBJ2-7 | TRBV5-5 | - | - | CASSFRGFKTYEQYF | TGTGCCAGCAGCTTTAGGGGCTTTAAAACCTACGAGCAGTACTTC
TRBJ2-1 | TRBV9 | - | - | CASSPWGAKGGNEQFF | TGTGCCAGCAGCCCCTGGGGGGCCAAGGGGGGCAATGAGCAGTTCTTC
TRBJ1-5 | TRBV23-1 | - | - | CASSRLQGKNSNQPQHF | TGCGCCAGCAGTCGCCTCCAGGGTAAAAATAGCAATCAGCCCCAGCATTTT
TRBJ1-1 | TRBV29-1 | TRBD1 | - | CSASTGMNTEAFF | TGCAGCGCTTCGACAGGGATGAACACTGAAGCTTTCTTT
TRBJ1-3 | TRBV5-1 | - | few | CASSLELQLDSGNTIYF | TGCGCCAGCAGCTTGGAACTTCAGTTGGACTCTGGAAACACCATATATTTT
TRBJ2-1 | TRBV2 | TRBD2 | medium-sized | CASSGTSGRNEQFF | TGTGCCAGCAGTGGGACTAGCGGGAGGAATGAGCAGTTCTTC
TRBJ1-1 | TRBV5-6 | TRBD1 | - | CASSYKGAPLGTEAFF | TGTGCCAGCAGCTACAAGGGGGCGCCCCTCGGGACTGAAGCTTTCTTT
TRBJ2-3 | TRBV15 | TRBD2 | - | CATSRDLVVGLAGVEGTDTQYF | TGTGCCACCAGCAGAGATTTAGTCGTCGGACTAGCGGGAGTTGAGGGAACAGATACGCAGTATTTT
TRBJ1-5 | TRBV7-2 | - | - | CASSFSGRNQPQHF | TGTGCCAGCAGCTTTTCGGGGAGAAATCAGCCCCAGCATTTT
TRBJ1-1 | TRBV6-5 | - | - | CASSYSIGGVAFF | TGTGCCAGCAGTTACTCGATTGGGGGGGTTGCCTTCTTT
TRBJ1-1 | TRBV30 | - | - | CAWTRRGGRAFF | TGTGCCTGGACCCGACGGGGGGGCAGAGCTTTCTTT
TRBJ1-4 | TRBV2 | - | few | CASRGATNEKLFF | TGTGCCAGCAGAGGAGCAACTAATGAAAAACTGTTTTTT
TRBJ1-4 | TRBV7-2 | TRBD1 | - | CASSEGQGRGVHQKLFF | TGTGCCAGCAGCGAAGGACAGGGAAGGGGGGTTCATCAAAAACTGTTTTTT
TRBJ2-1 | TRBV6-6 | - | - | CASSGRSDNEQFF | TGTGCCAGCAGTGGCCGTTCCGACAATGAGCAGTTCTTC
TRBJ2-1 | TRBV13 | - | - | CASSPGTPGNEQFF | TGTGCCAGCAGCCCAGGGACCCCAGGGAATGAGCAGTTCTTC
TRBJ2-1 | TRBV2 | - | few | CASNFKSREGEQFF | TGTGCCAGCAACTTTAAGTCTCGGGAAGGTGAGCAGTTCTTC
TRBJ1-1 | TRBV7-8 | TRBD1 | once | CASTTGTGMNTEAFF | TGTGCCAGCACGACCGGGACAGGGATGAACACTGAAGCTTTCTTT
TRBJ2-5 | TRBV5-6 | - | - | CASSLSGVRGQETQYF | TGTGCCAGCAGCCTCAGTGGGGTCAGGGGCCAAGAGACCCAGTACTTC
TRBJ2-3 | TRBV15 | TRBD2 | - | CATSQRLAEAGTQYF | TGTGCCACCAGCCAACGACTAGCGGAGGCTGGTACGCAGTATTTT
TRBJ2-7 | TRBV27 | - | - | CASSFQGGESYEQYF | TGTGCCAGCAGTTTCCAGGGCGGGGAATCCTACGAGCAGTACTTC
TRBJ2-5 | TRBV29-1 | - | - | CSVVGGDVPYQETQYF | TGCAGCGTTGTGGGCGGGGACGTTCCGTACCAAGAGACCCAGTACTTC
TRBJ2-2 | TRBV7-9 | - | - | CASSPLPQDTGELFF | TGTGCCAGCAGCCCCCTCCCACAGGACACCGGGGAGCTGTTTTTT